This TCR beta chain was sequenced in a study of a mutant IDH1 vaccine in newly diagnosed glioma (dated by TCRdb to 2020 to 2023). Regarding the complete study: Eight vaccinations were administered to patients in weeks 1, 3, 5, 7, 11, 15, 19 and 23, corresponding to visits V03 through V10. Of the roughly 32 patients who were treated, 62.5% were male and approximately 38% were female, and the mean age was about 40 years. Vaccination began 4-6 weeks after radiotherapy alone, or alongside temozolomide cycles in the chemotherapy-containing groups. Longitudinal TCRB deep sequencing was performed for some 25 treated patients wherever samples were available for exploratory analyses. Before enrollment, patients had received standard therapy of radiotherapy alone, temozolomide alone, or radiochemotherapy with temozolomide; most received the combination. Peripheral blood samples were drawn at six visits, namely V03 (baseline), V05, V07, V10, V12 and V13.

The library was generated by the immunoSEQ multiplex PCR assay. Rearranged TCR beta chain sequences were amplified using the hsTCRB Kit according to the manufacturer's protocol. Sequencing of TCRB libraries was carried out on an Illumina MiSeq. The paper's data handling went like this. Demultiplexing, trimming and gene mapping were performed with the kit vendor's proprietary platform. The table comes from immuneACCESS by way of TCRdb, which keeps in-frame sequences with V and J called. Part of the clones is missing from these tables; in studies checked, under half for an unresolved V gene and the rest for unknown reasons. Clone size and V and J calls were adopted from that table, with D and trimming inferred from the DNA. A total of some 23,000 clones appear in this sample, roughly 72% of them only once. The top ten clonotypes cover 11% of the sample. For CDR1 and CDR2, the germline V gene (reference sequence) lists SEHNR and FQNEAQ. V is trimmed back by 5 bases and J by 4 bases, and the junction contains 8 bases that no gene match accounts for. The CDR3 runs 15 amino acids, cysteine and phenylalanine included. Only CDR3 DNA remains: 45 bases, in frame from the first base.

Reading the label with the study, this specimen's time point is: week 11, during vaccination. Each vaccine dose was 300 ug of a 20-mer mutant IDH1 peptide in Montanide, given subcutaneously with topical imiquimod. All donors had newly diagnosed IDH1-mutant astrocytomas of WHO grade 3 or 4 that showed loss of nuclear ATRX. The samples were drawn from NOA16, a multicentre, single-arm, open-label phase I trial in Germany that tested a mutant IDH1 peptide vaccine in humans for the first time. The DNeasy Blood and Tissue Kit was used to extract genomic DNA from EDTA blood for TCRB sequencing. General conclusions and limits of the study: Availability determined which PBMC samples were chosen for TCRB deep sequencing. Immune responses induced by the vaccine were seen in roughly 92% of patients across multiple MHC alleles. The authors noted that analyses of patient blood samples could not be reproduced because of sample limitations. Pseudoprogression appeared unrelated to alterations in the top peripheral T cell clonotypes detected by TCRB sequencing.

This clone was seen only a few times. This clone's antigen is unknown. The input lacks base qualities; no much larger clone sits a single base away. The sample consisted of peripheral blood mononuclear cells (PBMCs), taken from a glioma patient whose treatment included an IDH1 peptide vaccine. The receptor comes from a man younger than 35 with glioma. Some clones in this sample may be carry-over from other donors' samples. The chain links TRBV7-9 with TRBJ1-5, and 7 junction bases match TRBD1. CDR3 protein: CASSQTQTGNQPQHF. At the DNA level, the sequence is TGTGCCAGCAGCCAAACCCAGACAGGGAATCAGCCCCAGCATTTT.